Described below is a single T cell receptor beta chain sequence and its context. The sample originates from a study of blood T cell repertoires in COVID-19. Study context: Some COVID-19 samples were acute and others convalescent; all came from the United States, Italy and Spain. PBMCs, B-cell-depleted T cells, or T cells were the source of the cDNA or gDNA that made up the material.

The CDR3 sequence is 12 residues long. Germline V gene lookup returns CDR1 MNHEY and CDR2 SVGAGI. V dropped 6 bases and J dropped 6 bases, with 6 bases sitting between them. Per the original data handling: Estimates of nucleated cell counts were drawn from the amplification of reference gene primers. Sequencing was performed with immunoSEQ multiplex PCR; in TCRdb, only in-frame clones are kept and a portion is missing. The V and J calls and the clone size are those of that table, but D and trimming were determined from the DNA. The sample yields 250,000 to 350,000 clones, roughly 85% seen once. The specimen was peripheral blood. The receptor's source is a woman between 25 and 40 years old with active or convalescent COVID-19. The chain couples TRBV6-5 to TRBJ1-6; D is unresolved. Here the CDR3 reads CASRAVNSPLHF. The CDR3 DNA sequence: TGTGCCAGCAGGGCGGTTAATTCACCCCTCCACTTT.